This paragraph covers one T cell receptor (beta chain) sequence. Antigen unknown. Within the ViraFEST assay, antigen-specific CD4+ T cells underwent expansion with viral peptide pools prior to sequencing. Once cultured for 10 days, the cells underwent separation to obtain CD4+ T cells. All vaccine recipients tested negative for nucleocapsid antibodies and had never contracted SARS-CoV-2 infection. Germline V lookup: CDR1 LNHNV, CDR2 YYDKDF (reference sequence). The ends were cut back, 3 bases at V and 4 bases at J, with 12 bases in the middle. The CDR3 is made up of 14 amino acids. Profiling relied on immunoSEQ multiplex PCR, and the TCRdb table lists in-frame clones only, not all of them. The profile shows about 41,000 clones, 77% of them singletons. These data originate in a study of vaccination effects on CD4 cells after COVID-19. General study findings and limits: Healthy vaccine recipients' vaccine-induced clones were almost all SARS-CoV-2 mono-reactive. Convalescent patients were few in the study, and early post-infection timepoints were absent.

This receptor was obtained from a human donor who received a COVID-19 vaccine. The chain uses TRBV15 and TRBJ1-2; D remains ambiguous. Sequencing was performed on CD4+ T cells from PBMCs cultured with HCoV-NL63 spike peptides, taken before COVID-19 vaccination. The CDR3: CATSREATGYGYTF. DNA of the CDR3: TGTGCCACCAGCAGGGAGGCTACCGGCTATGGCTACACCTTC.